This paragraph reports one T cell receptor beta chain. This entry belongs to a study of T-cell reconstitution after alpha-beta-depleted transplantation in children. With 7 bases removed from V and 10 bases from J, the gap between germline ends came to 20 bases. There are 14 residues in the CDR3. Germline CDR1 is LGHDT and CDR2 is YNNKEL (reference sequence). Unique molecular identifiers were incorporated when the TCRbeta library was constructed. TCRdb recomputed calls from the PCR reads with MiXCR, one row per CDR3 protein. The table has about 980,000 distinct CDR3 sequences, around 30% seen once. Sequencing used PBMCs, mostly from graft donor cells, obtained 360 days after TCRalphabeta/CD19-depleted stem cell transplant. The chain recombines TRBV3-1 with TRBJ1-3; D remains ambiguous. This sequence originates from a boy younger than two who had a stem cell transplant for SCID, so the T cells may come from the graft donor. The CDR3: CASTPPLPGATIYF. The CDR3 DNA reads TGTGCCAGCACCCCTCCCCTTCCCGGTGCGACCATATATTTT.